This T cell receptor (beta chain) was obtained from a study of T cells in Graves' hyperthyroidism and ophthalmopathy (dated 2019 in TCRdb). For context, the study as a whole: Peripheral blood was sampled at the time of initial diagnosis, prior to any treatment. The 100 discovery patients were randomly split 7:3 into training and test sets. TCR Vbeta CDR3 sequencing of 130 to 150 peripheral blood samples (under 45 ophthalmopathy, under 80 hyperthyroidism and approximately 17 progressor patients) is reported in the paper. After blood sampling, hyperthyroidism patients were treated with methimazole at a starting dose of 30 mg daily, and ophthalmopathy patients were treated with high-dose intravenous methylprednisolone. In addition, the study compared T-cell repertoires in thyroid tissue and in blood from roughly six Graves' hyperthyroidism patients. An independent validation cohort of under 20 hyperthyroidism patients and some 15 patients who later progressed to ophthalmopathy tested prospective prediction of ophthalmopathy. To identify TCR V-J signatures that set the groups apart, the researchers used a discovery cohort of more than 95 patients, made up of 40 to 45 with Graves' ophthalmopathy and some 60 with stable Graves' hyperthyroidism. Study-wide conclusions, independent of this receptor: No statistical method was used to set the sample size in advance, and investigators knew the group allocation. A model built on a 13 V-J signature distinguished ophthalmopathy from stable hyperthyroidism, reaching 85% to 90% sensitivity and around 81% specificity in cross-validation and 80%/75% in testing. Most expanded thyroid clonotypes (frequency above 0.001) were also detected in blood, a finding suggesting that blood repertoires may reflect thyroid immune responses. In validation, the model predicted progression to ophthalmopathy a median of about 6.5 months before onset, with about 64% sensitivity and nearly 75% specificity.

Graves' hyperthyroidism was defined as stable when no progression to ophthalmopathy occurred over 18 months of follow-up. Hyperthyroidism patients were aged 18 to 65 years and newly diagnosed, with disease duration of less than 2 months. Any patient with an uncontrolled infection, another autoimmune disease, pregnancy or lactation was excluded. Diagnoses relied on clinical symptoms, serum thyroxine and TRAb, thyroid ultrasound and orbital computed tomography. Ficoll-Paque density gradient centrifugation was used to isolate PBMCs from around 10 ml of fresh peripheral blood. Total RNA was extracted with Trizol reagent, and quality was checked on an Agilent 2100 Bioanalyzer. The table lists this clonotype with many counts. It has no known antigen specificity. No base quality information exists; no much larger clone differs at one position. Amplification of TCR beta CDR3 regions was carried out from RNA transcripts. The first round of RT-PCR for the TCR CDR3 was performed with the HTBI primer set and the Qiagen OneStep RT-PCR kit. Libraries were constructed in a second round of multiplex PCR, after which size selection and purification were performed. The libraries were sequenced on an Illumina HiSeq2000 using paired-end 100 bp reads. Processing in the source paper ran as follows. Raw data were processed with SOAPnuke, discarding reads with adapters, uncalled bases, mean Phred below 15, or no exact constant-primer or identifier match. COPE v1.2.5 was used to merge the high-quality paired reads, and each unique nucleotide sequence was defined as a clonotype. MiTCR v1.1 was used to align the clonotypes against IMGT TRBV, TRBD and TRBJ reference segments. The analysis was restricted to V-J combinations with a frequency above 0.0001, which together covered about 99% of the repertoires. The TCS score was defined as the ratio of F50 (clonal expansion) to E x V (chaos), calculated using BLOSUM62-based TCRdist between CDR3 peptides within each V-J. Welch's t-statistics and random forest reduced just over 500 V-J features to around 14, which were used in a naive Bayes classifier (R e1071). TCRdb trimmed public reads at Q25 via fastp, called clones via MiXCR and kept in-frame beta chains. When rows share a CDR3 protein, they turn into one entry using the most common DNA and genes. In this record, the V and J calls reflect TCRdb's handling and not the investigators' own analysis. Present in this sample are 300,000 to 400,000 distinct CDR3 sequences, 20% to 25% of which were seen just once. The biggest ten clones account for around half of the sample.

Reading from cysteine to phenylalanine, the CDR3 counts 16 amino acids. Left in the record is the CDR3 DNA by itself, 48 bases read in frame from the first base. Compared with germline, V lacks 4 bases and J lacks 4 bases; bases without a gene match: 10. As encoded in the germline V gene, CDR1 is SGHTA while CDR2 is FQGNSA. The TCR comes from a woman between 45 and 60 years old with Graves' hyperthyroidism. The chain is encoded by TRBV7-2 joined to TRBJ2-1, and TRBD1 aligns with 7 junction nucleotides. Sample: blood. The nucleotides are TGTGCCAGCAGCTGGGGGTGGGGGACAGTTTACAATGAGCAGTTCTTC. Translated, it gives CASSWGWGTVYNEQFF.